Below, 5 T cell receptor beta chains from the same sample are listed, as sequenced in a study of cytomegalovirus exposure and HLA in healthy donors. Primers included in the PCR were 60 Vbeta and 13 Jbeta primers. Clones were read by immunoSEQ multiplex PCR, and TCRdb kept only the in-frame ones, dropping some. The repertoire consists of approximately 160,000 clones, with more than 70% occurring once and the leading ten covering around 4.7%. What was sequenced was PBMCs. The receptors shown here come from a male donor in good health and CMV-seronegative.

In the case of this clone: The same CDR3 is also encoded by other DNA sequences in this sample. V and J are TRBV4-1 and TRBJ2-3, with D unresolved. V was cut by 0 bases and J by 3 bases, with 4 bases left in between. The CDR3 runs 13 residues. The germline gives CDR1 MGHRA, CDR2 YSYEKL. CDR3 sequence reads: CASSQDLTDTQYF. DNA for the CDR3: TGCGCCAGCAGCCAAGATCTAACAGATACGCAGTATTTT.

This clone was seen only once. The chain carries TRBV27 and TRBJ2-7; D may be TRBD1 (6 bases). The CDR3 sequence is 14 residues long. In germline, CDR1 is MNHEY, CDR2 SMNVEV (reference sequence). Trimming took off 3 bases at V and 3 bases at J, with 12 bases between the two ends. The CDR3 reads CASSFVGQYYEQYF. CDR3 DNA: TGTGCCAGCAGTTTTGTTGGACAGTACTACGAGCAGTACTTC.

The chain joins TRBV5-6 to TRBJ2-2; the D gene is possibly TRBD2 (5 bases). Trimming took off 3 bases at V and 6 bases at J, with 21 bases between the two ends. Germline-derived CDR1 and CDR2 are SGHDT and YYEEEE. The CDR3 sequence is 17 residues long. As DNA, the CDR3 is TGTGCCAGCAGCTCGACTGAGGGTCGAGGGCTTGCCGGGGAGCTGTTTTTT. Its translation: CASSSTEGRGLAGELFF.

The chain is built from TRBV11-1 and TRBJ2-5; 10 bases line up with TRBD1. The germline V gene encodes CDR1 SGHAT and CDR2 FQDESV (reference sequence). The J segment lost 5 bases and the V segment lost 5 bases, leaving 5 bases of the junction unmatched. The CDR3 covers 14 residues. The CDR3 spells CASSIGQGVETQYF. CDR3 nucleotides: TGTGCCAGCAGCATTGGACAGGGGGTCGAGACCCAGTACTTC.

The rearrangement links TRBV29-1 to TRBJ2-1, with TRBD1 matching 8 bases. The CDR3 has 13 residues. CDR1 is SQVTM, CDR2 ANQGSEA, per germline. With V trimmed by 8 bases and J by 5 bases, 8 bases remained unmatched. The CDR3 sequence: CSSDRGLDNEQFF. The CDR3 region has the DNA TGCAGCTCTGACAGGGGCCTTGACAATGAGCAGTTCTTC.